The 5 T cell receptor beta chains listed next were all sequenced from one sample in a study of identical twins. TCRdb reprocessed the 5' RACE reads with MiXCR, giving one entry per CDR3 protein. The data hold 600,000 to 800,000 distinct CDR3 sequences, with approximately 21% observed a single time. The sample was also reused in another study, on T cells expressing NK-cell markers.

The source material was PBMCs. These receptors were collected from a woman between 18 and 29 years old in good health.

The genes are TRBV5-1 and TRBJ2-3; weak D call: TRBD2 (7 bases). Germline CDR1 is SGHRS and CDR2 is YFSETQ. The V and J ends lost 0 bases and 4 bases respectively, with 15 bases between them. The CDR3 runs 16 residues. The CDR3 nucleotides read TGCGCCAGCAGCTTGGCCATAGGGGGGGTTGCAGATACGCAGTATTTT. Translated, it gives CASSLAIGGVADTQYF. The whole variable domain, filled in from reference TRBV5-1 and TRBJ2-3, reads KAGVTQTPRYLIKTRGQQVTLSCSPISGHRSVSWYQQTPGQGLQFLFEYFSETQRNKGNFPGRFSGRQFSNSRSEMNVSTLELGDSALYLCASSLAIGGVADTQYFGPGTRLTVL.

The gene calls are TRBV6-5 and TRBJ2-1; TRBD1 is a possible D gene (6 bases). Trimming took 2 bases from V and 6 from J, leaving 11 bases between them. Germline V gives CDR1 MNHEY, CDR2 SVGAGI. The CDR3 consists of 14 residues. Written as DNA, the CDR3 is TGTGCCAGCAGTTACGTCGCAGGGGTCAATGAGCAGTTCTTC. Translation: CASSYVAGVNEQFF.

The J gene is TRBJ2-1, the V gene TRBV5-1; D is perhaps TRBD2 (5 bases). CDR3 length equals 15 residues. Germline V gives CDR1 SGHRS, CDR2 YFSETQ. Trimming took 4 bases from V and 0 from J, leaving 11 bases between them. The chain's CDR3 is CASSGDYISYNEQFF. CDR3 coding DNA: TGCGCCAGCAGCGGAGACTATATCTCCTACAATGAGCAGTTCTTC. Based on the CDR3 plus reference TRBV5-1 and TRBJ2-1, the full variable domain is KAGVTQTPRYLIKTRGQQVTLSCSPISGHRSVSWYQQTPGQGLQFLFEYFSETQRNKGNFPGRFSGRQFSNSRSEMNVSTLELGDSALYLCASSGDYISYNEQFFGPGTRLTVL.

This clonotype has just a few counts. The rearrangement joins TRBV12-3 or TRBV12-4 to TRBJ2-5; D is perhaps TRBD1 or TRBD2 (5 bases each). The V end was cut by 5 bases, the J end by 4 bases, with 14 bases between. The CDR3 totals 14 residues. The CDR3 region is CASSSPGRRETQYF. The CDR3 nucleotides are TGTGCCAGCAGTAGCCCGGGACGGCGAGAGACCCAGTACTTC.

This clonotype was seen ten or more times. The rearrangement joins TRBV29-1 to TRBJ1-2, with D uncertain. The CDR3 has 12 amino acids. Trimming took off 7 bases at V and 3 bases at J, with 12 bases between the two ends. From germline, CDR1 is SQVTM and CDR2 ANQGSEA. The CDR3 nucleotides are TGCAGCGCTCTGACGGAAGACTATGGCTACACCTTC. It translates to CSALTEDYGYTF. The full variable domain, its missing parts supplied by reference TRBV29-1 and TRBJ1-2, is SAVISQKPSRDICQRGTSLTIQCQVDSQVTMMFWYRQQPGQSLTLIATANQGSEATYESGFVIDKFPISRPNLTFSTLTVSNMSPEDSSIYLCSALTEDYGYTFGSGTRLTVV.